This passage covers 14 T cell receptor beta chains from one sample sequenced in a study of identical twins. TCRdb called the 5' RACE reads again in MiXCR, with one record for every CDR3 protein. The sample holds 400,000 to 500,000 distinct CDR3 sequences, 15% to 20% seen once. Specimen: naive T cells sorted from blood. The receptors stem from a man in his forties or fifties in good health.

This clonotype has a handful of counts. The chain recombines TRBV20-1 with TRBJ2-1, with D hard to call. Between the trimmed V and J ends, which lost 3 bases and 0 bases, there was a span of 15 bases. Germline CDR1 and CDR2: DFQATT and SNEGSKA (reference sequence). CDR3 size: 16 residues. CDR3 coding DNA: TGCAGTGCTAGTTTAGGGCTAGAAAGCTCCTACAATGAGCAGTTCTTC. Encoded protein: CSASLGLESSYNEQFF.

This clonotype has just a few counts. The V and J genes are TRBV6-1 and TRBJ2-6, with 9 bases identical to TRBD1. The junction had 3 bases not matched to a gene; V was cut back by 4 bases and J by 2 bases. The CDR3 length is 16 residues. Per the germline V gene, CDR1 is MNHNS and CDR2 is SASEGT. The CDR3 region has the DNA TGTGCCAGCAGTGGCACAGGGGGCGCTGGGGCCAACGTCCTGACTTTC. This codes for CASSGTGGAGANVLTF.

This clonotype was detected a few times. The rearrangement joins TRBV28 to TRBJ2-7; 7 nucleotides agree with TRBD2. The germline gives CDR1 MDHEN, CDR2 SYDVKM. J gave up 5 bases and V 7 bases, and 8 bases lay outside the gene matches. The CDR3 is 13 amino acids. CDR3 residues: CASTPGGANEQYF. DNA for the CDR3: TGTGCCAGCACCCCGGGGGGAGCCAACGAGCAGTACTTC. The full variable domain, in which reference TRBV28 and TRBJ2-7 provide the parts outside the CDR3, is DVKVTQSSRYLVKRTGEKVFLECVQDMDHENMFWYRQDPGLGLRLIYFSYDVKMKEKGDIPEGYSVSREKKERFSLILESASTNQTSMYLCASTPGGANEQYFGPGTRLTVT.

At least ten counts were recorded for this clonotype. The rearrangement joins TRBV10-3 to TRBJ2-6, with a tentative D call TRBD1 (6 bases). Per the germline V gene, CDR1 is ENHRY and CDR2 is SYGVKD. The CDR3 runs to 19 residues. Trimming took 5 bases from V and 0 from J, leaving 20 bases between them. CDR3 region: CAISPRPGQPSSGANVLTF. The CDR3, as DNA: TGTGCCATCAGTCCTCGTCCGGGACAACCGTCCTCTGGGGCCAACGTCCTGACTTTC.

The rearrangement joins TRBV4-3 to TRBJ2-1; 8 nucleotides match TRBD2. The CDR3 loop spans 17 amino acids. Germline CDR1 is LGHNA and CDR2 is YSLEER. Trimming took 0 bases from V and 4 from J; bases not matched to a gene: 8. This chain's CDR3 is CASSQDRASGPYNEQFF. CDR3 in DNA: TGCGCCAGCAGCCAAGATCGGGCTAGCGGGCCTTACAATGAGCAGTTCTTC.

There are a few counts of this clonotype. J is TRBJ2-1 and V is TRBV29-1; TRBD2 matches at 8 bases. J lost 1 base, V lost 2 bases, and 16 bases had no gene match. Germline-derived CDR1 and CDR2 are SQVTM and ANQGSEA. This CDR3 contains 19 residues. The CDR3: CSVENPRDGVAGSYNEQFF. Here the CDR3 DNA reads TGCAGCGTTGAAAACCCCAGGGATGGGGTAGCGGGGTCCTACAATGAGCAGTTCTTC.

This clonotype was counted between two and nine times. This chain uses TRBV3-1 with TRBJ2-7, with TRBD2 matching 7 bases. Trimming cost V 1 base and J 4 bases; bases outside gene matches: 7. CDR3 length: 15 amino acids. CDR1 LGHDT and CDR2 YNNKEL come from the germline V gene (reference sequence). CDR3 coding DNA: TGTGCCAGCAGCCAAGGGCCCAGCGGGGTTTACGAGCAGTACTTC. Its protein product is CASSQGPSGVYEQYF.

This clonotype was seen ten or more times. The chain's CDR3 is CSAAKLPGQGAGTDTQYF. The CDR3 DNA sequence: TGCAGTGCCGCAAAGCTTCCGGGACAGGGGGCCGGCACAGATACGCAGTATTTT. The J gene is TRBJ2-3, the V gene TRBV20-1, with 12 bases matching TRBD1. Germline CDR1 reads DFQATT; CDR2 reads SNEGSKA (reference sequence). This CDR3 spans 18 amino acids. Losses at the gene ends were 6 bases for V and 1 base for J; bases not matched to a gene: 14.

This clonotype was recorded many times. CDR3 protein: CASSKQYISGANVLTF. DNA for the CDR3: TGTGCCAGCAGCAAACAGTATATCTCTGGGGCCAACGTCCTGACTTTC. J is TRBJ2-6 and V is TRBV3-1, with D unresolved. The germline V gene has CDR1 LGHDT and CDR2 YNNKEL (reference sequence). Trimming took 5 bases from V and 0 from J, leaving 11 bases between them. The CDR3 totals 16 residues.

This clonotype was observed many times. The chain recombines TRBV6-1 with TRBJ1-1; 8 positions agree with TRBD1. The V gene end was trimmed by 6 bases and the J gene end by 1 base; junction bases not matched to a gene: 4. The CDR3 sequence is 14 residues long. Germline V CDR1 and CDR2: MNHNS, SASEGT. DNA for the CDR3: TGTGCCAGCAGCTGGGGACAGGAGAACACTGAAGCTTTCTTT. Encoded protein: CASSWGQENTEAFF.

The gene calls are TRBV11-2 and TRBJ2-3, with 9 bases lining up with TRBD1. The germline CDR1 and CDR2 sequences are SGHAT and FQNNGV. CDR3 length: 18 residues. V lost 1 base, J lost 4 bases, and 12 bases stayed unmatched. This chain's CDR3 is CASSLGLTGTGSPDTQYF. CDR3 coding DNA: TGTGCCAGCAGCTTAGGACTAACCGGGACAGGGAGTCCAGATACGCAGTATTTT.

The rearrangement uses TRBV28 and TRBJ2-5, with D perhaps TRBD1 (5 bases). This CDR3 has 14 residues. Germline V CDR1 and CDR2: MDHEN, SYDVKM. The V and J ends lost 3 bases and 4 bases respectively, with 12 bases between them. CDR3 nucleotide sequence: TGTGCCAGCAGTTTGAACTGGGGCCGAGAGACCCAGTACTTC. This encodes CASSLNWGRETQYF.

DNA for the CDR3: TGCAGTGCGGAGCGGGGAGAGACCCAGTACTTC. Its protein is CSAERGETQYF. The chain couples TRBV20-1 to TRBJ2-5; 7 bases align to TRBD2. Per germline, CDR1 DFQATT and CDR2 SNEGSKA (reference sequence). The length of the CDR3 is 11 residues. The V segment lost 6 bases and the J segment 4 bases; nucleotides outside the gene matches: 2.

This clonotype appeared many times. CDR3 region: CASSLGSQPQHF. CDR3 DNA: TGTGCCAGCAGTTTAGGTAGTCAGCCCCAGCATTTT. The rearrangement links TRBV12-3 or TRBV12-4 to TRBJ1-5; D unclear. There are 12 residues in the CDR3. Trimming stripped 1 base from V and 6 bases from J, with 4 bases between.